This TCR beta chain was sequenced in a study of beta chain features in type 1 diabetes. Per germline, CDR1 MNHEY and CDR2 SMNVEV (reference sequence). The CDR3 runs to 15 residues. With regard to this clone: Its antigen remains unidentified. One junction end does not reproduce the germline sequence, and a read error may be involved.

Reverse transcription of all isolated RNA meant that expressed TCRB transcripts were sequenced. Sequencing was performed with immunoSEQ multiplex PCR; in TCRdb, only in-frame clones are kept and a portion is missing. This sample yields about 160,000 clones, of which roughly 8% are seen a single time; around 0.5% belongs to the top ten. Study findings and constraints: TCRB CDR3s were moderately but significantly shorter in Type 1 diabetes patients in all four CD4+ subsets.

This sequence was found in a woman aged 18-29 years with type 1 diabetes. Sequencing was done on a sample of central memory CD4+ T cells from blood. The chain employs TRBV27 and TRBJ2-7; D might be TRBD1 (6 bases). The CDR3 DNA reads as TGTGCCAGCAGCTTATCGTTTGCAGGGGCCTACGAGCAGTACTTC. Translating it yields CASSLSFAGAYEQYF.